These T cell receptor beta chains were read from a single sample in a study of blood T cells in healthy people across ages. TCRdb analysed the 5' RACE reads with MiXCR anew, one entry per CDR3 protein. The table lists approximately 790,000 distinct CDR3 sequences, 62% of them singletons, with 28% in the top ten. Input material: blood. Receptors were obtained from a man aged 25 to 45 in good health. Both conserved end residues are part of each CDR3. The D gene is left open where the match is weak. A row's size may be missing; if present it is once, few, many or a size class.

V: TRBV5-6; size: once; J: TRBJ2-5; D: NA; CDR3: CASSLEAKETQYF; DNA: TGTGCCAGCAGCTTGGAAGCTAAAGAGACCCAGTACTTC
V: TRBV12-3/TRBV12-4; size: once; J: TRBJ2-1; D: TRBD2; CDR3: CASSLRRGGRVSEQFF; DNA: TGTGCCAGCAGTTTACGGCGCGGGGGTAGGGTAAGTGAGCAGTTCTTC
V: TRBV28; size: few; J: TRBJ2-7; D: TRBD1; CDR3: CASRSTGLEQYF; DNA: TGTGCCAGCAGGTCGACAGGGCTCGAGCAGTACTTC
V: TRBV20-1; size: few; J: TRBJ2-1; D: NA; CDR3: CSAPQLETVEQFF; DNA: TGCAGTGCTCCTCAACTAGAGACGGTTGAGCAGTTCTTC
V: TRBV10-3; size: few; J: TRBJ2-6; D: TRBD1; CDR3: CATRQGVTGANVLTF; DNA: TGTGCCACTCGACAGGGTGTAACTGGGGCCAACGTCCTGACTTTC
V: TRBV7-9; size: few; J: TRBJ2-7; D: NA; CDR3: CASSLAGGRVYEQYF; DNA: TGTGCCAGCAGCTTAGCGGGGGGCAGAGTCTACGAGCAGTACTTC
V: TRBV20-1; size: NA; J: TRBJ1-4; D: NA; CDR3: CSARGPKKLFF; DNA: TGCAGTGCTAGGGGCCCGAAAAAACTGTTTTTT
V: TRBV2; size: NA; J: TRBJ1-1; D: NA; CDR3: CASKEGGPEAFF; DNA: TGTGCCAGCAAGGAGGGTGGCCCTGAAGCTTTCTTT
V: TRBV5-4; size: NA; J: TRBJ1-2; D: TRBD1; CDR3: CASSLGGTGVNGYTF; DNA: TGTGCCAGCAGCCTGGGCGGGACAGGGGTTAATGGCTACACCTTC
V: TRBV30; size: NA; J: TRBJ2-3; D: TRBD2; CDR3: CAWQRTSGADTQYF; DNA: TGTGCCTGGCAAAGGACTAGCGGGGCAGATACGCAGTATTTT
V: TRBV6-6; size: NA; J: TRBJ1-2; D: NA; CDR3: CASSLNSDIRGLYGYTF; DNA: TGTGCCAGCAGCCTAAATTCGGACATCCGGGGACTCTATGGCTACACCTTC
V: TRBV24-1; size: NA; J: TRBJ2-5; D: NA; CDR3: CATSPAGRETQYF; DNA: TGTGCCACCAGTCCGGCGGGGAGGGAGACCCAGTACTTC
V: TRBV12-3/TRBV12-4; size: NA; J: TRBJ2-5; D: NA; CDR3: CASTDGPQETQYF; DNA: TGTGCCAGCACTGACGGGCCACAAGAGACCCAGTACTTC
V: TRBV2; size: few; J: TRBJ2-7; D: TRBD1; CDR3: CASSEADYRGLSYEQYF; DNA: TGTGCCAGCAGTGAAGCGGATTACAGGGGTTTGTCCTACGAGCAGTACTTC
V: TRBV2; size: few; J: TRBJ2-3; D: NA; CDR3: CASSVTLITDTQYF; DNA: TGTGCCAGCAGTGTCACACTAATCACAGATACGCAGTATTTT
V: TRBV7-3; size: NA; J: TRBJ2-7; D: NA; CDR3: CASSPNAGSYEQYF; DNA: TGTGCCAGCAGCCCCAATGCGGGATCCTACGAGCAGTACTTC
V: TRBV7-3; size: NA; J: TRBJ1-1; D: NA; CDR3: CASSPVGGWNTEAFF; DNA: TGTGCCAGCAGCCCCGTTGGGGGCTGGAACACTGAAGCTTTCTTT
V: TRBV27; size: NA; J: TRBJ2-7; D: TRBD1; CDR3: CASSPSRGTGTYEQYF; DNA: TGTGCCAGCAGTCCCAGTCGGGGGACAGGGACCTACGAGCAGTACTTC
V: TRBV7-2; size: NA; J: TRBJ2-5; D: TRBD2; CDR3: CASSLVASGVGKTQYF; DNA: TGTGCCAGCAGCTTAGTGGCTAGCGGGGTCGGTAAGACCCAGTACTTC
V: TRBV20-1; size: few; J: TRBJ2-5; D: TRBD1; CDR3: CSARSQGAQETQYF; DNA: TGCAGTGCTAGATCACAGGGGGCTCAAGAGACCCAGTACTTC
V: TRBV10-3; size: NA; J: TRBJ2-7; D: TRBD2; CDR3: CAITGASGGYEQYF; DNA: TGTGCCATCACTGGGGCTAGCGGGGGCTACGAGCAGTACTTC
V: TRBV7-2; size: NA; J: TRBJ2-1; D: NA; CDR3: CASSRSGAPAHNEQFF; DNA: TGTGCCAGCAGCCGGTCAGGGGCCCCAGCGCACAATGAGCAGTTCTTC
V: TRBV7-9; size: NA; J: TRBJ2-1; D: NA; CDR3: CASSLAGTGVYNEQFF; DNA: TGTGCCAGCAGCTTAGCCGGGACTGGGGTCTACAATGAGCAGTTCTTC
V: TRBV27; size: few; J: TRBJ1-6; D: NA; CDR3: CASSHRDFDGSYNSPLHF; DNA: TGTGCCAGCAGTCACCGAGACTTCGACGGCTCCTATAATTCACCCCTCCACTTT
V: TRBV15; size: once; J: TRBJ2-1; D: TRBD2; CDR3: CATSRRTSGPAGEQFF; DNA: TGTGCCACCAGCAGGCGGACTAGCGGGCCGGCGGGGGAGCAGTTCTTC
V: TRBV12-3/TRBV12-4; size: NA; J: TRBJ2-5; D: NA; CDR3: CASSPTRQPQETQYF; DNA: TGTGCCAGCAGCCCCACCCGACAACCCCAAGAGACCCAGTACTTC
V: TRBV9; size: NA; J: TRBJ2-7; D: NA; CDR3: CASSVGGTGDYEQYF; DNA: TGTGCCAGCAGCGTCGGAGGGACGGGCGACTACGAGCAGTACTTC
V: TRBV6-6; size: few; J: TRBJ2-4; D: NA; CDR3: CASSSSGHQNIQYF; DNA: TGTGCCAGCAGTTCCTCGGGACATCAAAACATTCAGTACTTC
V: TRBV4-3; size: NA; J: TRBJ2-3; D: NA; CDR3: CASSQDGVRDTQYF; DNA: TGCGCCAGCAGCCAAGATGGGGTCCGAGATACGCAGTATTTT
V: TRBV7-2; size: once; J: TRBJ2-5; D: NA; CDR3: CASSSSGTVYQETQYF; DNA: TGTGCCAGCAGCTCTTCTGGGACCGTGTACCAAGAGACCCAGTACTTC
V: TRBV20-1; size: NA; J: TRBJ2-1; D: TRBD2; CDR3: CSARPDTITSGGNDEQFF; DNA: TGCAGTGCTAGACCCGATACCATCACTAGCGGGGGGAACGATGAGCAGTTCTTC
V: TRBV4-2; size: NA; J: TRBJ1-2; D: NA; CDR3: CASSQGGTTGVGYTF; DNA: TGTGCCAGCAGCCAAGGCGGGACAACCGGTGTGGGCTACACCTTC
V: TRBV4-2; size: NA; J: TRBJ1-1; D: NA; CDR3: CASSPRRDGVIEAFF; DNA: TGTGCCAGCAGCCCTCGACGGGACGGGGTGATTGAAGCTTTCTTT
V: TRBV6-2/TRBV6-3; size: NA; J: TRBJ2-3; D: NA; CDR3: CASSYMAGASDTQYF; DNA: TGTGCCAGCAGTTACATGGCGGGGGCCTCTGATACGCAGTATTTT
V: TRBV5-1; size: NA; J: TRBJ2-7; D: TRBD2; CDR3: CASSLGLAGGLTYEQYF; DNA: TGCGCCAGCAGCCTCGGACTAGCGGGGGGCTTAACCTACGAGCAGTACTTC
V: TRBV24-1; size: many; J: TRBJ1-4; D: NA; CDR3: CATSAGRTGYEKLFF; DNA: TGTGCCACCAGTGCCGGACGCACCGGCTATGAAAAACTGTTTTTT
V: TRBV5-1; size: NA; J: TRBJ2-2; D: NA; CDR3: CASSYSRHSNTGELFF; DNA: TGCGCCAGCAGCTACTCGAGACATTCCAACACCGGGGAGCTGTTTTTT
V: TRBV6-5; size: NA; J: TRBJ2-2; D: TRBD1; CDR3: CASTGQASNTGELFF; DNA: TGTGCCAGCACTGGACAGGCCTCGAACACCGGGGAGCTGTTTTTT
V: TRBV2; size: NA; J: TRBJ2-1; D: TRBD2; CDR3: CASKGASGGYNEQFF; DNA: TGTGCCAGCAAGGGGGCTAGCGGGGGATACAATGAGCAGTTCTTC
V: TRBV7-9; size: NA; J: TRBJ2-1; D: TRBD2; CDR3: CASSWERGGNEQFF; DNA: TGTGCCAGCAGCTGGGAGCGGGGGGGGAATGAGCAGTTCTTC
V: TRBV7-2; size: many; J: TRBJ2-3; D: NA; CDR3: CASSLSSDTQYF; DNA: TGTGCCAGCAGCTTAAGTTCAGATACGCAGTATTTT
V: TRBV10-3; size: NA; J: TRBJ2-7; D: TRBD1; CDR3: CAAQDRDREQYF; DNA: TGTGCCGCCCAAGACAGGGACCGCGAGCAGTACTTC
V: TRBV29-1; size: few; J: TRBJ2-1; D: TRBD2; CDR3: CSVEVAGSTYEQFF; DNA: TGCAGCGTTGAAGTAGCGGGATCCACATATGAGCAGTTCTTC
V: TRBV15; size: NA; J: TRBJ2-5; D: NA; CDR3: CATSRVGLRETQYF; DNA: TGTGCCACCAGCAGAGTAGGACTCAGAGAGACCCAGTACTTC
V: TRBV7-8; size: NA; J: TRBJ2-3; D: TRBD2; CDR3: CASGVSGGPRDTQYF; DNA: TGTGCCAGCGGGGTATCGGGGGGGCCCAGAGATACGCAGTATTTT
V: TRBV9; size: NA; J: TRBJ1-2; D: NA; CDR3: CASSVAVRDYGYTF; DNA: TGTGCCAGCAGCGTAGCGGTCAGAGACTATGGCTACACCTTC
V: TRBV4-3; size: NA; J: TRBJ2-5; D: NA; CDR3: CASSQQLVQETQYF; DNA: TGCGCCAGCAGCCAACAACTAGTACAAGAGACCCAGTACTTC
V: TRBV6-1; size: NA; J: TRBJ1-2; D: NA; CDR3: CASSENKGLDGYTF; DNA: TGTGCCAGCAGTGAAAATAAGGGGCTGGATGGCTACACCTTC
V: TRBV2; size: NA; J: TRBJ2-4; D: NA; CDR3: CASSENPGRAKNIQYF; DNA: TGTGCCAGCAGTGAAAACCCGGGCCGGGCCAAAAACATTCAGTACTTC
V: TRBV12-3/TRBV12-4; size: once; J: TRBJ2-3; D: NA; CDR3: CASTKTALGTDTRYF; DNA: TGTGCCAGCACCAAGACCGCGCTGGGCACAGATACGCGGTATTTT
V: TRBV7-2; size: few; J: TRBJ1-4; D: NA; CDR3: CASSLVGTNEKLFF; DNA: TGTGCCAGCAGCTTAGTTGGCACTAATGAAAAACTGTTTTTT
V: TRBV12-3/TRBV12-4; size: once; J: TRBJ1-6; D: NA; CDR3: CASSSGGTNSPLHF; DNA: TGTGCCAGCAGTTCAGGAGGGACCAATTCACCCCTCCACTTT
V: TRBV20-1; size: few; J: TRBJ2-7; D: NA; CDR3: CSARDFRDTYEQYF; DNA: TGCAGTGCTAGAGATTTCAGGGATACCTACGAGCAGTACTTC
V: TRBV7-3; size: few; J: TRBJ2-5; D: NA; CDR3: CASSSLYEGVQYF; DNA: TGTGCCAGCAGCTCACTTTATGAGGGTGTTCAGTACTTC
V: TRBV7-2; size: NA; J: TRBJ1-5; D: TRBD1; CDR3: CASSFDRGNNQPQHF; DNA: TGTGCCAGCAGCTTCGACAGGGGAAACAATCAGCCCCAGCATTTT
V: TRBV24-1; size: NA; J: TRBJ2-3; D: TRBD2; CDR3: CATSDSGLAGGTDTQYF; DNA: TGTGCCACCAGTGATTCGGGACTAGCGGGGGGAACAGATACGCAGTATTTT
V: TRBV15; size: once; J: TRBJ1-1; D: NA; CDR3: CATSRSGHPNTEAFF; DNA: TGTGCCACCAGCAGATCGGGACACCCGAACACTGAAGCTTTCTTT